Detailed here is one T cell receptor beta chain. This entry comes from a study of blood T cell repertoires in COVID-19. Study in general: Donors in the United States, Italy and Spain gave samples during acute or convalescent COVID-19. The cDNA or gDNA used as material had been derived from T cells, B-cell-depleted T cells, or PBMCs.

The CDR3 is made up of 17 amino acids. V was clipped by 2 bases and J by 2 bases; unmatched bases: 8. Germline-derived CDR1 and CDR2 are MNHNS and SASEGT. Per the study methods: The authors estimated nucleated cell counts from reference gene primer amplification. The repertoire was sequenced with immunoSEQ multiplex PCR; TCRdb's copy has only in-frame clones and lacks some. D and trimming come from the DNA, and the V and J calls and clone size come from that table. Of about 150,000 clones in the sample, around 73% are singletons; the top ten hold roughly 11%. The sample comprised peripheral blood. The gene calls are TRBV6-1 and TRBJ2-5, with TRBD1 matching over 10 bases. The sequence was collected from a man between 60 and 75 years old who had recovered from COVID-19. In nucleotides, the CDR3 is TGTGCCAGCAGTGAAATAGGGACAGGGGTAGTACAAGAGACCCAGTACTTC. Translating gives CASSEIGTGVVQETQYF.